The sequence of this T cell receptor beta chain was determined in a study of glioma-infiltrating T cells after dendritic cell vaccination. The table came from immunoSEQ multiplex PCR; TCRdb's copy has only in-frame clones and leaves some out. The data hold under 100,000 clones, with about 84% observed a single time. The germline V gene encodes CDR1 MGHRA and CDR2 YSYEKL. The CDR3 consists of 15 residues. Trimming at V came to 2 bases and at J to 5 bases, leaving 3 bases not matched to a gene. The sequencing here drew on blood, taken before dendritic cell vaccination. This TCR came from a human donor with glioblastoma. The V and J genes are TRBV4-1 and TRBJ2-2, with TRBD1 identical over 9 bases. Here the CDR3 DNA reads TGCGCCAGCAGCCAAACAGGGGGCCGGACCGGGGAGCTGTTTTTT. Translating gives CASSQTGGRTGELFF.